The T cell receptor (beta chain) described here comes from a study of vaccination and CD4 T cells after COVID-19. Study-level background: Comprising six males and four females, the convalescent participants counted two Hispanic individuals among them. Participants were vaccinated with two doses, given as either BNT162b2 or mRNA-1273 vaccine. Overlapping spike peptides of SARS-CoV-2, HCoV-NL63, HCoV-OC43 and HCoV-229E stimulated the cells.

Concerning this clonotype itself: Antigen specificity is unknown.

The CDR3 spans 15 residues. Treatment specified: roughly 10-day PBMC culture with coronavirus spike peptide pools or control peptides (ViraFEST assay). According to the study, CD4+ T cells from the unexposed donor were gathered ahead of the COVID-19 pandemic (2011-2018). The Oncomine TCR Beta short-read assay generated sequence data from the DNA of cultured CD4+ T cells. In TCRdb, the PCR reads were re-called with MiXCR into one record per CDR3 protein. The table lists several thousand distinct CDR3 sequences, around two fifths of them singletons, with less than 45% in the top ten. This sequence was found in a human donor in good health. The genes are TRBV21-1 and TRBJ2-7; TRBD1, the table's D call, lacks a check against the DNA. TRBV21-1 corresponds to a pseudogene. Input material: CD4+ T cells from blood, cultured in vitro. DNA of the CDR3: TGTGCCAGCAGCAAAGGTCGGACAGGGGGCTGCGAGCAGTACTTC. As protein: CASSKGRTGGCEQYF.